The 28 T cell receptor beta chains given below trace back to one sample, sequenced in a study of T cell clonotyping in hematopoietic cell transplantation (dated by TCRdb to the early 2020s). Receptor amplification or capture employed the immunoSEQ multiplex PCR assay. The clones in this table, taken by TCRdb from immuneACCESS, are in-frame only. Not every clone is retained; where verified, under half of the shortfall comes from an unresolved V gene, and the cause of the rest is unknown. The sample table contains approximately 4,600 clones; only one count was recorded for 77% of them. The top ten clonotypes cover around 25% of the sample. This specimen's time point label, interpreted: 100 days after allo-HCT. The sample consisted of peripheral blood mononuclear cells, taken 100 days after allogeneic stem cell transplant. The receptor source for this set is a female patient aged 45-65 years who had an allogeneic stem cell transplant from an unrelated donor, so the T cells may come from the graft donor. Some clones in this sample may be carry-over from other donors' samples.

The chain carries TRBV7-9 and TRBJ2-7; weak D call: TRBD2 (6 bases). CDR1 and CDR2 (germline): SEHNR, FQNEAQ (reference sequence). Trimming stripped 2 bases from V and 3 bases from J, with 8 bases between. The CDR3 runs to 13 residues. This CDR3 is CASSLTGDYEQYF. The DNA for the CDR3 is TGTGCCAGCAGCTTAACGGGAGACTACGAGCAGTACTTC.

J is TRBJ1-5 and V is TRBV27; D remains unclear. The CDR3 runs 15 residues. The V gene lost 3 bases and the J gene lost 5 bases, with 14 bases spanning the gap. CDR1 and CDR2 (germline): MNHEY, SMNVEV (reference sequence). This CDR3 reads CASSFSAGPDQPQHF. In DNA, the CDR3 is TGTGCCAGCAGTTTCTCCGCAGGCCCCGATCAGCCCCAGCATTTT.

In this sample, this clone turned up once. This chain connects TRBV9 to TRBJ2-2; 8 positions match TRBD2. CDR3 length equals 17 residues. Germline CDR1 SGDLS, CDR2 YYNGEE. V lost 3 bases and J lost 6; bases outside the gene matches: 13. CDR3 DNA sequence: TGTGCCAGCAGCGCACCACTCGGGGGGGCGCTGGCCGGGGAGCTGTTTTTT. Translation gives CASSAPLGGALAGELFF. Full variable domain (remainder filled in from reference TRBV9 and TRBJ2-2): DSGVTQTPKHLITATGQRVTLRCSPRSGDLSVYWYQQSLDQGLQFLIQYYNGEERAKGNILERFSAQQFPDLHSELNLSSLELGDSALYFCASSAPLGGALAGELFFGEGSRLTVL.

The chain joins TRBV27 to TRBJ2-7, with D perhaps TRBD1 (6 bases). The CDR3 has 14 amino acids. V was clipped by 5 bases and J by 3 bases, with 14 bases between them. Per the germline V gene, CDR1 is MNHEY and CDR2 is SMNVEV (reference sequence). The CDR3 region is CASSRTVSLYEQYF. The CDR3 nucleotides are TGTGCCAGCAGTAGGACAGTCTCCCTCTACGAGCAGTACTTC.

The V gene is TRBV20-1, the J gene TRBJ2-7; D may be TRBD1 or TRBD2 (6 bases each). The V and J ends lost 7 bases and 6 bases respectively, with 10 bases between them. The CDR3 spans 10 residues. Germline V gene sequence: CDR1 DFQATT, CDR2 SNEGSKA (reference sequence). The CDR3 reads CSGEDSEQYF. Written as DNA, the CDR3 is TGCAGTGGGGAGGACAGCGAGCAGTACTTC.

The chain couples TRBV27 to TRBJ2-4, with TRBD1 as a possible D gene (5 bases). Germline V lookup: CDR1 MNHEY, CDR2 SMNVEV (reference sequence). Trimming removed 3 bases from V and 4 bases from J, with 7 bases in between. This CDR3 has 13 amino acids. CDR3 sequence: CASSLGQKNIQYF. The CDR3 coding sequence is TGTGCCAGCAGTTTGGGGCAGAAAAACATTCAGTACTTC.

The rearrangement joins TRBV6-5 to TRBJ1-5; TRBD1 is a possible D gene (5 bases). Trimming removed 7 bases at V and 2 bases at J, with 15 bases between. From germline, CDR1 is MNHEY and CDR2 SVGAGI. CDR3 length equals 15 residues. The DNA of the CDR3 is TGTGCCAGCAAAGAAGGGGCTCTTGGCAATCAGCCCCAGCATTTT. It yields the protein CASKEGALGNQPQHF.

This chain connects TRBV6-6 to TRBJ2-7, with a possible D match to TRBD2 (5 bases). The germline V and J ends were trimmed by 6 bases and 5 bases, with 14 bases remaining between them. This CDR3 has 13 amino acids. CDR1 is MNHNY and CDR2 is SVGAGI in the germline V gene (reference sequence). CDR3 nucleotide sequence: TGTGCCAGCAGGGGGAGTGGACGTGACGAGCAGTACTTC. Translation: CASRGSGRDEQYF.

The chain has TRBV4-2 and TRBJ2-3; D is tentatively TRBD1 or TRBD2 (5 bases each). The length of the CDR3 is 14 residues. Trimming removed 0 bases from V and 5 bases from J, with 9 bases in between. CDR1 LGHNA and CDR2 YNFKEQ come from the germline V gene. This chain's CDR3 is CASSQDEGKDTQYF. The DNA of the CDR3 is TGTGCCAGCAGCCAAGACGAGGGGAAAGATACGCAGTATTTT.

V is TRBV6-1 and J is TRBJ2-2, with a weak D call TRBD1 (5 bases). CDR1 and CDR2 from the germline V gene are MNHNS and SASEGT. Trimming cost V 3 bases and J 6 bases, with 11 bases left between them. The CDR3 totals 14 residues. CDR3 nucleotide sequence: TGTGCCAGCAGTGACAGGGTGAGGTCCGGGGAGCTGTTTTTT. The encoded protein is CASSDRVRSGELFF.

This chain joins TRBV7-2 and TRBJ1-3, with a weak D call TRBD1 (5 bases). The CDR3 is 15 amino acids. V was shortened by 4 bases and J by 2 bases, with 12 bases between the two germline ends. The germline gives CDR1 SGHTA, CDR2 FQGNSA. As DNA, the CDR3 is TGTGCCAGCAGCTCCACTTGGGGGGCTGGAAACACCATATATTTT. It codes for CASSSTWGAGNTIYF.

This chain uses TRBV19 with TRBJ2-2; TRBD1 is a possible D gene (5 bases). Between the trimmed V and J ends, which lost 6 bases and 3 bases, there was a span of 14 bases. This CDR3 contains 15 residues. The germline CDR1 and CDR2 sequences are LNHDA and SQIVND (reference sequence). For the CDR3, the DNA is TGTGCCAGTAGGCCGCTAGGGGTGGACACCGGGGAGCTGTTTTTT. Residues: CASRPLGVDTGELFF. The full variable domain, with the rest looked up from reference TRBV19 and TRBJ2-2, is DGGITQSPKYLFRKEGQNVTLSCEQNLNHDAMYWYRQDPGQGLRLIYYSQIVNDFQKGDIAEGYSVSREKKESFPLTVTSAQKNPTAFYLCASRPLGVDTGELFFGEGSRLTVL.

This clone was found once. This chain links TRBV7-6 with TRBJ2-7, with D perhaps matching TRBD1 (6 bases). The germline V and J ends were trimmed by 5 bases and 6 bases, with 14 bases remaining between them. This CDR3 contains 13 residues. CDR1 SGHVS and CDR2 FNYEAQ come from the germline V gene. The CDR3 sequence: CASSDNRVGEQYF. The CDR3 nucleotides are TGTGCCAGCAGCGACAACAGGGTCGGCGAGCAGTACTTC.

The chain combines TRBV5-1 with TRBJ2-2, with D perhaps assigned TRBD1 or TRBD2 (5 bases each). V lost 0 bases and J 1 base, leaving 13 bases between the germline ends. Germline lookup yields CDR1 SGHRS and CDR2 YFSETQ. This CDR3 has 17 residues. As DNA, the CDR3 is TGCGCCAGCAGCTTGGTGGGGTGGGGGAAGAACACCGGGGAGCTGTTTTTT. Its translation is CASSLVGWGKNTGELFF.

This chain uses TRBV28 with TRBJ1-2; 7 bases map to TRBD1. The CDR3 covers 13 residues. Germline V gives CDR1 MDHEN, CDR2 SYDVKM. J lost 8 bases, V lost 3 bases, and 6 bases had no gene match. This chain's CDR3 is CASSLEQGRGYTF. In DNA, the CDR3 is TGTGCCAGCAGTTTGGAACAGGGGCGCGGCTACACCTTC.

The genes are TRBV14 and TRBJ2-7; D perhaps matches TRBD1 (5 bases). CDR1 and CDR2 (germline): SGHDN, FVKESK. The CDR3 has 16 amino acids. Trimming cost V 0 bases and J 4 bases, with 16 bases left between them. DNA for the CDR3: TGTGCCAGCAGCCAAGAATTATGGACACCGAGTTACGAGCAGTACTTC. This encodes CASSQELWTPSYEQYF.

This chain uses TRBV11-3 with TRBJ1-1, with 11 bases matching TRBD1. The CDR3 runs to 15 residues. Germline CDR1 SGHNT, CDR2 YENEEA. With 5 bases clipped from V and 4 bases from J, the junction kept 6 bases outside the gene matches. CDR3: CASSPGQGGATEAFF. In nucleotides, the CDR3 is TGTGCCAGCAGCCCGGGACAGGGGGGGGCCACTGAAGCTTTCTTT.

This clone was recorded once. The CDR3 DNA reads TGCAGCGCTCTACTAGCGGGGGGTGGAGAGACCCAGTACTTC. Amino acid sequence: CSALLAGGGETQYF. V is TRBV29-1 and J is TRBJ2-5; TRBD2 matches at 12 bases. The J segment lost 4 bases and the V segment lost 7 bases, leaving 7 bases of the junction unmatched. CDR1 is SQVTM and CDR2 is ANQGSEA in the germline V gene. The CDR3 totals 14 residues.

The rearrangement links TRBV7-8 to TRBJ1-6; 8 bases agree with TRBD1. CDR1 is SGHVS, CDR2 FQNEAQ, per germline. This CDR3 comprises 16 residues. V lost 5 bases, J lost 3 bases, and 6 bases stayed unmatched. The CDR3 sequence is CASSLPGQGYNSPLHF. CDR3 bases: TGTGCCAGCAGCCTACCTGGACAGGGCTATAATTCACCCCTCCACTTT.

The V and J genes are TRBV7-9 and TRBJ2-1, with TRBD1 as a possible D gene (6 bases). The CDR3 covers 16 residues. From germline, CDR1 is SEHNR and CDR2 FQNEAQ (reference sequence). V dropped 2 bases and J dropped 6 bases, with 17 bases sitting between them. CDR3 nucleotide sequence: TGTGCCAGCAGCTTAATAAGGACAGTCCTTGTCAATGAGCAGTTCTTC. Protein: CASSLIRTVLVNEQFF.

The count of this clone is one. The rearrangement links TRBV5-1 to TRBJ1-2, with a weak D call TRBD1 (5 bases). The CDR3 totals 17 residues. Trimming pared 4 bases from V and 0 bases from J, leaving 19 bases between. Germline values: CDR1 SGHRS, CDR2 YFSETQ. Written as DNA, the CDR3 is TGCGCCAGCAGCCCCTCCCTGTACGGGGCTTCTAACTATGGCTACACCTTC. As protein: CASSPSLYGASNYGYTF. The complete variable domain, with remaining parts taken from reference TRBV5-1 and TRBJ1-2, reads KAGVTQTPRYLIKTRGQQVTLSCSPISGHRSVSWYQQTPGQGLQFLFEYFSETQRNKGNFPGRFSGRQFSNSRSEMNVSTLELGDSALYLCASSPSLYGASNYGYTFGSGTRLTVV.

This chain links TRBV29-1 with TRBJ1-3, with TRBD1 matching 7 bases. Germline V gene lookup returns CDR1 SQVTM and CDR2 ANQGSEA. The trim removed 7 bases at V and 0 bases at J, leaving 9 bases unmatched. The CDR3 is made up of 15 amino acids. The CDR3 is CSAGDRLVSGNTIYF. The CDR3, as DNA: TGCAGCGCAGGGGACAGATTAGTCTCTGGAAACACCATATATTTT.

The J gene is TRBJ1-5, the V gene TRBV6-1; TRBD1 aligns across 7 bases. The CDR3 loop spans 14 amino acids. V was clipped by 10 bases and J by 11 bases; unmatched bases: 17. CDR1 and CDR2 (germline): MNHNS, SASEGT. The CDR3 sequence is CATVTGRLAGTQHF. The CDR3 coding sequence is TGTGCCACCGTGACAGGGAGGCTCGCCGGGACCCAGCATTTT.

As DNA, the CDR3 is TGTGCCAGCAGCTTTGGCGGGGGGCCAGCTGGAGAGACCCAGTACTTC. It codes for CASSFGGGPAGETQYF. The chain links TRBV7-3 to TRBJ2-5; TRBD2 matches at 8 bases. V gave up 3 bases and J gave up 4 bases; unmatched junction bases: 10. CDR1 and CDR2 from the germline V gene are SGHTA and FQGTGA. The length of the CDR3 is 16 residues. Full variable domain (missing parts from reference TRBV7-3 and TRBJ2-5): GAGVSQTPSNKVTEKGKYVELRCDPISGHTALYWYRQSLGQGPEFLIYFQGTGAADDSGLPNDRFFAVRPEGSVSTLKIQRTERGDSAVYLCASSFGGGPAGETQYFGPGTRLLVL.

This chain connects TRBV6-1 to TRBJ1-4; no definite D call. Trimming removed 2 bases from V and 7 bases from J, with 11 bases in between. Germline loops: CDR1 MNHNS, CDR2 SASEGT. The CDR3 runs 14 residues. In DNA, the CDR3 is TGTGCCAGCAGTGAAATGGATGTAGGTGAAAAACTGTTTTTT. Encoded protein: CASSEMDVGEKLFF.

By share of the sample, this clone is medium-sized (0.01 to 0.1%). The chain joins TRBV11-2 to TRBJ1-2; a possible D gene is TRBD1 (5 bases). This CDR3 spans 15 amino acids. Germline values: CDR1 SGHAT, CDR2 FQNNGV. Deletions cut 6 bases from V and 3 bases from J, with 17 bases between. The DNA for the CDR3 is TGTGCCAGCAGGGATCCCGGGGAGGGACACTATGGCTACACCTTC. This codes for CASRDPGEGHYGYTF.

The genes are TRBV7-6 and TRBJ2-3; tentatively, D is TRBD2 (7 bases). This CDR3 has 15 amino acids. Trimming shortened V by 1 base and J by 2 bases, and 10 bases separated the two germline ends. Germline loops: CDR1 SGHVS, CDR2 FNYEAQ. The CDR3 DNA reads TGTGCCAGCAGCTTAGAGGGGGGGGTCACAGATACGCAGTATTTT. It codes for CASSLEGGVTDTQYF.

This clone was seen a handful of times. V gene TRBV6-5 combines with J gene TRBJ1-2; perhaps TRBD1 as D (5 bases). Germline V CDR1 and CDR2: MNHEY, SVGAGI. V shed 8 bases and J shed 6 bases, with 16 bases lying between them. The CDR3 is 13 amino acids. The CDR3, as DNA: TGTGCCAGCCGACCCGGGACGATGCATGGCTACACCTTC. Protein sequence: CASRPGTMHGYTF.